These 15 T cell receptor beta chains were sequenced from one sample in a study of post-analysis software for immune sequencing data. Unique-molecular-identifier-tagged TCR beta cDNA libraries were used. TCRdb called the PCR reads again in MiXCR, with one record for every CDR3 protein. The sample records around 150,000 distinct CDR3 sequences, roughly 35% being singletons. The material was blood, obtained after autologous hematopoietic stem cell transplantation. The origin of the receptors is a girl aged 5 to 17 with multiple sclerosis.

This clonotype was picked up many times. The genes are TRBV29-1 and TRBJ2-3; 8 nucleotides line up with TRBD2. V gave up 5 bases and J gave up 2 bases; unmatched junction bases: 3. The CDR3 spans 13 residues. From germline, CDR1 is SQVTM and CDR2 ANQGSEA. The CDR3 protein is CSVSGSPTDTQYF. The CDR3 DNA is TGCAGCGTTAGCGGGAGTCCCACAGATACGCAGTATTTT.

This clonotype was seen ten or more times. In DNA, the CDR3 is TGCGCCAGCAGCTTGGGACTAACAGGGCAGCAGTACTTC. Its protein product is CASSLGLTGQQYF. The chain has TRBV5-1 and TRBJ2-7, with a tentative D call TRBD1 (6 bases). The CDR3 covers 13 residues. Germline CDR1 reads SGHRS; CDR2 reads YFSETQ. V dropped 0 bases and J dropped 8 bases, with 12 bases sitting between them.

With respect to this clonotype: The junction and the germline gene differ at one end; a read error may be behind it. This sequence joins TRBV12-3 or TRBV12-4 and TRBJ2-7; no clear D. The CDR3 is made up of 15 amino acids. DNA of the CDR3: TGTACCAGCAGCTCCTCGTGGGGAAGGTCCTACGAGCAGTACTTC. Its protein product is CTSSSSWGRSYEQYF.

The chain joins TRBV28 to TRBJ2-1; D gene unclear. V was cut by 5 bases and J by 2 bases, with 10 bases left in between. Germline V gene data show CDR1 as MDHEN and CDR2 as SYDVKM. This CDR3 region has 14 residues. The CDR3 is CASSRVLTYNEQFF. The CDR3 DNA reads TGTGCCAGCAGTCGAGTCCTCACCTACAATGAGCAGTTCTTC.

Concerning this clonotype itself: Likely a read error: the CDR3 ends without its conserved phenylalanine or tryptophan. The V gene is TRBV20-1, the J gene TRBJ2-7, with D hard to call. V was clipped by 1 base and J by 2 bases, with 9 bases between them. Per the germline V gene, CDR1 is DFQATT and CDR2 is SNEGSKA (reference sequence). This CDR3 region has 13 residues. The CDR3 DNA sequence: TGCAGTGCTAGAGCCTTGGGTACCTACGAGCAGTACCTC. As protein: CSARALGTYEQYL.

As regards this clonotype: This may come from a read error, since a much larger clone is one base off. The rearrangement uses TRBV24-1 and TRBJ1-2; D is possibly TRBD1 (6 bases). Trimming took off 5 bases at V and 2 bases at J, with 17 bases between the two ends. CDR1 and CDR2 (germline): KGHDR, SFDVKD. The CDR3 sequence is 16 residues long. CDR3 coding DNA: TGTGCCACCAGTGTTCTACGGGGGGCGCCCAACTATGGCTACACCTTC. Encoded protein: CATSVLRGAPNYGYTF.

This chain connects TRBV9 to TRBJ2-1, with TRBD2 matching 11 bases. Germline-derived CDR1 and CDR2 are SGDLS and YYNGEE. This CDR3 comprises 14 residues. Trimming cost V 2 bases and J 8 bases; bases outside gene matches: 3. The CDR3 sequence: CASSVSGGADEQFF. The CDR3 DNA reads TGTGCCAGCAGCGTTAGCGGGGGGGCAGATGAGCAGTTCTTC.

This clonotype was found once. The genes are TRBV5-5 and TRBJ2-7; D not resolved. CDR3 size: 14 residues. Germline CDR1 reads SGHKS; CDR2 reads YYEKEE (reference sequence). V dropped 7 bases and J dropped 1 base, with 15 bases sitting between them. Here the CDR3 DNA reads TGTGCCAGCTCACCACCTAGTCAATCCTACGAGCAGTACTTC. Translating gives CASSPPSQSYEQYF.

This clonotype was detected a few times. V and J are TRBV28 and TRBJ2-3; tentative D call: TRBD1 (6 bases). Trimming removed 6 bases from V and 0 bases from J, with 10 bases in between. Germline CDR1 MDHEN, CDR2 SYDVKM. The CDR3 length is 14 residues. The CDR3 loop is CASRRGKSTDTQYF. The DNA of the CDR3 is TGTGCCAGCAGAAGGGGGAAAAGCACAGATACGCAGTATTTT.

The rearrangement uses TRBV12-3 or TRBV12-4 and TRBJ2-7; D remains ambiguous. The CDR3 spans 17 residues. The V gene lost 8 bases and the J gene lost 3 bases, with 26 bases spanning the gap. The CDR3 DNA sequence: TGTGCCAGCGGATTCGGGCAGTGGTCGCATGGGGACTACGAGCAGTACTTC. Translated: CASGFGQWSHGDYEQYF.

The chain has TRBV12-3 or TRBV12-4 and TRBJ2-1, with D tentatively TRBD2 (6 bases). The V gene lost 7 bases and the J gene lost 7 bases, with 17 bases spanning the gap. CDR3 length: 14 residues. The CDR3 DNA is TGTGCCAGCAACCCCGGGACTGGAGAGAATGAGCAGTTCTTC. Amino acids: CASNPGTGENEQFF.

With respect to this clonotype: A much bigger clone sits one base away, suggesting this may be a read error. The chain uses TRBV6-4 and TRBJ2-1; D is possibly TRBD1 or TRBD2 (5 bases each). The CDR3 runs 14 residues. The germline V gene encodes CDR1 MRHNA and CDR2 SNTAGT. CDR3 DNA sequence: TGTTCCAGCAGTGCAGGGAGCTCCTACAATGAGCAGTTCTTC. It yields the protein CSSSAGSSYNEQFF.

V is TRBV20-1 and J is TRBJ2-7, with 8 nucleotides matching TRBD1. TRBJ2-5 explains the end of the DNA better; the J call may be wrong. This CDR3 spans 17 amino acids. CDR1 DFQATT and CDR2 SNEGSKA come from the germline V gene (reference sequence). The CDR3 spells CSARDAEGRGLSETQYF. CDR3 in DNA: TGCAGTGCTAGAGACGCTGAGGGCAGGGGGCTTTCGGAGACCCAGTACTTC.

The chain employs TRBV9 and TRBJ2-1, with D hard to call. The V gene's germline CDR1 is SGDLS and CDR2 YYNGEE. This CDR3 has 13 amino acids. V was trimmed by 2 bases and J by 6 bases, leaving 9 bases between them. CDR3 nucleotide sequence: TGTGCCAGCAGCGTGCAGATCTTCAATGAGCAGTTCTTC. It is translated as CASSVQIFNEQFF.

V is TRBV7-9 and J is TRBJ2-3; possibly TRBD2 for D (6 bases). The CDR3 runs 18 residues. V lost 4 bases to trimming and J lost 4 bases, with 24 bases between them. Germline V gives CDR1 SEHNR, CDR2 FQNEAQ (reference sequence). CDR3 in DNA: TGTGCCAGCAGCTCCCCGACAGCCAAAGAACTAGCTGCAGATACGCAGTATTTT. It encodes CASSSPTAKELAADTQYF.